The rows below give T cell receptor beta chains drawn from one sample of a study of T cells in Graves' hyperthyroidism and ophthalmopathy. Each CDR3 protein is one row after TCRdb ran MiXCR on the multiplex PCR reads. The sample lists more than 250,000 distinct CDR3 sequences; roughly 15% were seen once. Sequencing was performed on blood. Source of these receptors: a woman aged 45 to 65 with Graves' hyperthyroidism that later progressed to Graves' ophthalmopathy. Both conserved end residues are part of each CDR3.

CDR3: CASSRDEITDTQYF
V: TRBV27
length: 14

CDR3: CSAPAGGGDEQYF
V: TRBV20-1
length: 13

CDR3: CASSLEQPGAYNEQFF
V: TRBV7-8
length: 16

CDR3: CASSTHGYEQYF
V: TRBV10-2
length: 12

CDR3: CAWSVMISGGPQYF
V: TRBV30
length: 14

CDR3: CASSQQLGDEQYF
V: TRBV4-1
length: 13

CDR3: CATSDSTSGAGTYNEQFF
V: TRBV24-1
length: 18

CDR3: CSASPLGAGGTDTQYF
V: TRBV20-1
length: 16

CDR3: CASSATSARANTGELFF
V: TRBV7-3
length: 17

CDR3: CAVIGLAGAIGGELFF
V: TRBV19
length: 16

CDR3: CASSNQYSKRTEAFF
V: TRBV12-3/TRBV12-4
length: 15

CDR3: CASSFAGGRGYGYTF
V: TRBV7-8
length: 15

CDR3: CASLAGGEQFF
V: TRBV10-3
length: 11

CDR3: CASSYPQGVTGELFF
V: TRBV6-5
length: 15

CDR3: CAISESASGRGNEQFF
V: TRBV10-3
length: 16

CDR3: CASTRSGGNQPQHF
V: TRBV12-3/TRBV12-4
length: 14

CDR3: CAWKGRTSGLLSYNEQFF
V: TRBV30
length: 18

CDR3: CASSLAPSGTGETQYF
V: TRBV5-1
length: 16

CDR3: CASSVRDEQYF
V: TRBV6-1
length: 11

CDR3: CASSYRDEETQYF
V: TRBV6-6
length: 13

CDR3: CASSSQITQETQYF
V: TRBV5-6
length: 14

CDR3: CAIRGVNTGELFF
V: TRBV10-3
length: 13

CDR3: CASSEWTGVNYGYTF
V: TRBV6-1
length: 15

CDR3: CSTNHREYYGYTF
V: TRBV20-1
length: 13